What follows are 20 T cell receptor beta chains derived from one specimen sequenced in a study of blood T cell repertoires in COVID-19. Sequencing was performed with immunoSEQ multiplex PCR; in TCRdb, only in-frame clones are kept and a portion is missing. The sample records roughly 250,000 clones, 75% to 90% being singletons. The sample taken for sequencing was peripheral blood. The receptors derive from a man aged 55 to 70 who had recovered from COVID-19.

The gene calls are TRBV6-1 and TRBJ1-2, with 12 bases lining up with TRBD1. The V segment lost 4 bases and the J segment 6 bases; nucleotides outside the gene matches: 9. The CDR3 is 16 residues long. Germline V lookup: CDR1 MNHNS, CDR2 SASEGT. CDR3: CASSGVRDRGQNGYTF. The CDR3 bases are TGTGCCAGCAGTGGAGTAAGGGACAGGGGGCAGAATGGCTACACCTTC.

The chain has TRBV5-1 and TRBJ2-2; 8 nucleotides agree with TRBD2. V lost 4 bases and J lost 4; bases outside the gene matches: 18. There are 19 residues in the CDR3. The germline V gene encodes CDR1 SGHRS and CDR2 YFSETQ. The chain's CDR3 is CASSPGSLAAGGFTGELFF. For the CDR3, the DNA is TGCGCCAGCAGCCCCGGGTCTCTAGCGGCGGGGGGATTCACCGGGGAGCTGTTTTTT.

V is TRBV19 and J is TRBJ2-4; TRBD1 agrees at 8 bases. CDR1 and CDR2 (germline): LNHDA, SQIVND (reference sequence). The trim removed 4 bases at V and 7 bases at J, leaving 3 bases unmatched. This CDR3 has 13 residues. In DNA, the CDR3 is TGTGCCAGTAGTACGACAGGGGTGAACATTCAGTACTTC. Amino acids: CASSTTGVNIQYF.

In DNA form, the CDR3 reads TGTGCCAGCACCCTAGGGGCGACGGAACAGCCCCAGCATTTT. Protein sequence: CASTLGATEQPQHF. The rearrangement uses TRBV6-6 and TRBJ1-5; perhaps TRBD1 as D (5 bases). The ends were cut back, 7 bases at V and 7 bases at J, with 17 bases in the middle. The CDR3 consists of 14 residues. Germline V CDR1 and CDR2: MNHNY, SVGAGI (reference sequence).

This CDR3 is CASSQLTGAGVTDTQYF. CDR3 coding DNA: TGTGCCAGCAGCCAGTTGACAGGGGCCGGAGTCACAGATACGCAGTATTTT. The gene calls are TRBV14 and TRBJ2-3; TRBD1 aligns across 8 bases. Trimming took 3 bases from V and 2 from J; bases not matched to a gene: 10. Germline values: CDR1 SGHDN, CDR2 FVKESK. The CDR3 runs 17 residues.

This chain connects TRBV6-1 to TRBJ1-1; TRBD1 is a possible D gene (5 bases). V was clipped by 0 bases and J by 5 bases, with 13 bases between them. CDR1 is MNHNS and CDR2 is SASEGT in the germline V gene. This CDR3 has 15 residues. The CDR3 bases are TGTGCCAGCAGTGAAGCCAGCAGGGTTCGGACTGAAGCTTTCTTT. Its protein product is CASSEASRVRTEAFF.

This clone was seen just once. J is TRBJ1-1 and V is TRBV5-1; 9 bases map to TRBD1. Germline V gives CDR1 SGHRS, CDR2 YFSETQ. The V segment lost 4 bases and the J segment 4 bases; nucleotides outside the gene matches: 5. This CDR3 has 14 residues. The CDR3 protein is CASSVTTGGTEAFF. The CDR3 nucleotides read TGCGCCAGCAGCGTAACGACAGGGGGCACTGAAGCTTTCTTT. Complete variable domain (other parts from reference TRBV5-1 and TRBJ1-1): KAGVTQTPRYLIKTRGQQVTLSCSPISGHRSVSWYQQTPGQGLQFLFEYFSETQRNKGNFPGRFSGRQFSNSRSEMNVSTLELGDSALYLCASSVTTGGTEAFFGQGTRLTVV.

V is TRBV7-6 and J is TRBJ2-7; TRBD1 matches 7 bases. The germline CDR1 and CDR2 sequences are SGHVS and FNYEAQ. The junction had 8 bases not matched to a gene; V was cut back by 4 bases and J by 8 bases. The CDR3 consists of 13 residues. The CDR3 spells CASSSLQGDQQYF. DNA for the CDR3: TGTGCCAGCAGCTCGCTTCAGGGGGATCAGCAGTACTTC.

V and J are TRBV15 and TRBJ2-4, with 9 bases identical to TRBD2. Per the germline V gene, CDR1 is LNHNV and CDR2 is YYDKDF (reference sequence). The CDR3 is made up of 15 amino acids. J lost 6 bases, V lost 1 base, and 4 bases had no gene match. The CDR3 bases are TGTGCCACCAGCAGAGTCGGCGGGGGGGGAAACATTCAGTACTTC. This gives the protein CATSRVGGGGNIQYF.

The rearrangement uses TRBV15 and TRBJ1-4; D remains ambiguous. Germline assignment: CDR1 LNHNV and CDR2 YYDKDF (reference sequence). Deletions cut 0 bases from V and 8 bases from J, with 4 bases between. This CDR3 has 12 amino acids. The CDR3 bases are TGTGCCACCAGCAGAGAGCAGGAAAAACTGTTTTTT. It encodes CATSREQEKLFF.

The rearrangement uses TRBV12-3 or TRBV12-4 and TRBJ2-1, with 9 bases lining up with TRBD1. The CDR3 has 13 residues. Unmatched junction bases numbered 4, after V lost 5 bases and J lost 8 bases. The CDR3 reads CASSGDRGDEQFF. The CDR3 nucleotides are TGTGCCAGCAGTGGCGACAGGGGGGATGAGCAGTTCTTC.

The chain joins TRBV19 to TRBJ2-5, with 11 bases identical to TRBD2. CDR1 is LNHDA, CDR2 SQIVND, per germline (reference sequence). The CDR3 loop spans 17 amino acids. V lost 3 bases and J lost 0; bases outside the gene matches: 6. The CDR3 region has the DNA TGTGCCAGTAGTATGGAGACTAGCGGGGTTCACCAAGAGACCCAGTACTTC. This sequence encodes CASSMETSGVHQETQYF.

The V gene is TRBV7-6, the J gene TRBJ2-3; 7 bases line up with TRBD2. The CDR3 contains 16 residues. The V gene end was trimmed by 2 bases and the J gene end by 0 bases; junction bases not matched to a gene: 5. Germline CDR1 SGHVS, CDR2 FNYEAQ. The CDR3 reads CASSLLQRGSTDTQYF. DNA of the CDR3: TGTGCCAGCAGCTTATTACAGCGGGGAAGCACAGATACGCAGTATTTT.

CDR3 bases: TGTGCCTGGAGTGTAACAGGTCCAATCGGCTACACCTTC. It specifies CAWSVTGPIGYTF. This sequence joins TRBV30 and TRBJ1-2; D might be TRBD1 (5 bases). Germline CDR1 and CDR2: GTSNPN and SVGIG (reference sequence). V lost 0 bases and J 8 bases, leaving 13 bases between the germline ends. CDR3 size: 13 residues.

V gene TRBV3-1 (or the pseudogene TRBV3-2) combines with J gene TRBJ1-5; D unclear. Looked up from germline, CDR1 is LGHDT and CDR2 is YNNKEL (reference sequence). Trimming shortened V by 4 bases and J by 3 bases, and 7 bases separated the two germline ends. The CDR3 contains 13 residues. The CDR3 DNA sequence: TGTGCCAGCAGCCCAGGTTTCAATCAGCCCCAGCATTTT. As protein: CASSPGFNQPQHF.

This rearrangement joins TRBV5-1 to TRBJ2-5, with 10 bases lining up with TRBD2. The CDR3 loop spans 14 amino acids. CDR1 SGHRS and CDR2 YFSETQ come from the germline V gene. The V gene end was trimmed by 4 bases and the J gene end by 3 bases; junction bases not matched to a gene: 3. DNA for the CDR3: TGCGCCAGCAGCCTAAGCGGGGGGGAAGAGACCCAGTACTTC. Residues: CASSLSGGEETQYF.

V and J are TRBV7-6 and TRBJ1-2; D perhaps matches TRBD1 (5 bases). There are 15 residues in the CDR3. The germline V and J ends were trimmed by 0 bases and 7 bases, with 15 bases remaining between them. CDR1 SGHVS and CDR2 FNYEAQ come from the germline V gene. The CDR3 is CASSLAGTNEGGYTF. In nucleotides, the CDR3 is TGTGCCAGCAGCTTAGCCGGGACTAACGAGGGTGGCTACACCTTC.

This sequence joins TRBV27 and TRBJ1-2, with D perhaps matching TRBD1 (5 bases). Trimming stripped 6 bases from V and 5 bases from J, with 13 bases between. In germline, CDR1 is MNHEY, CDR2 SMNVEV (reference sequence). The length of the CDR3 is 13 residues. CDR3 bases: TGTGCCAGCAGACAGGACCGACGGTATGGCTACACCTTC. This gives the protein CASRQDRRYGYTF.

The rearrangement joins TRBV19 to TRBJ2-2, with 7 bases matching TRBD1. V lost 6 bases to trimming and J lost 5 bases; unmatched junction nucleotides: 15. The length of the CDR3 is 17 residues. Looked up from germline, CDR1 is LNHDA and CDR2 is SQIVND (reference sequence). The CDR3 nucleotides read TGTGCCAGTAGCCGACCCCGACGACAGGGCGATACCGGGGAGCTGTTTTTT. Residues: CASSRPRRQGDTGELFF.

The J gene is TRBJ2-3, the V gene TRBV3-1 (or the pseudogene TRBV3-2); 9 bases are a match to TRBD1. This CDR3 is 17 amino acids long. From germline, CDR1 is LGHDT and CDR2 YNNKEL (reference sequence). Losses at the gene ends were 1 base for V and 2 bases for J; bases not matched to a gene: 7. The CDR3, as DNA: TGTGCCAGCAGCCAAGGCCTAACAGGGGGCTTCACAGATACGCAGTATTTT. Encoded protein: CASSQGLTGGFTDTQYF.